What follows are 8 T cell receptor beta chains derived from one specimen sequenced in a study of CD8 T cells in ankylosing spondylitis. General study results and limits: The study identified a TCR beta motif of several highly homologous variants that appeared characteristic of ankylosing spondylitis blood.

TCRdb recomputed calls from the 5' RACE reads with MiXCR, one row per CDR3 protein. The data hold a few hundred thousand distinct CDR3 sequences, with 17% observed a single time. The antigens these receptors bind are not known. The source material was blood, either unsorted or a sorted T cell fraction (not recorded which). The receptors shown here come from a male donor with ankylosing spondylitis.

This chain connects TRBV27 to TRBJ2-3, with D possibly being TRBD1 (6 bases). The CDR3 contains 14 residues. Germline lookup yields CDR1 MNHEY and CDR2 SMNVEV (reference sequence). Trimming removed 6 bases at V and 3 bases at J, with 13 bases between. DNA of the CDR3: TGTGCCAGCAGGCTATCTCAGGGGACAGATACGCAGTATTTT. Its translation is CASRLSQGTDTQYF.

This clonotype has a count of ten or more. The chain combines TRBV12-3 or TRBV12-4 with TRBJ2-7; D is unresolved. V was pared by 7 bases and J by 2 bases, with 12 bases between. This CDR3 region has 13 residues. CDR3 DNA: TGTGCCAGCACCCACGGGCTCGCCTACGAGCAGTACTTC. Protein product: CASTHGLAYEQYF.

This clonotype came up a few times. This rearrangement joins TRBV20-1 to TRBJ1-2; 9 nucleotides match TRBD1. V shed 5 bases and J 9 bases; nucleotides not matched to a gene: 7. Germline CDR1 and CDR2: DFQATT and SNEGSKA (reference sequence). The CDR3 has 12 amino acids. This CDR3 reads CSAPDRGDSYTF. The CDR3 bases are TGCAGTGCTCCGGACAGGGGCGATAGCTACACCTTC.

There are many counts of this clonotype. CDR3 region: CASSFTSGQETQYF. As DNA, the CDR3 is TGTGCCAGCAGCTTTACTAGCGGACAAGAGACCCAGTACTTC. The V and J genes are TRBV7-2 and TRBJ2-5; 8 bases fit TRBD2. The CDR3 length is 14 residues. Germline assignment: CDR1 SGHTA and CDR2 FQGNSA. The J segment lost 2 bases and the V segment lost 3 bases, leaving 2 bases of the junction unmatched. The entire variable domain, with the rest obtained from reference TRBV7-2 and TRBJ2-5, is as follows: GAGVSQSPSNKVTEKGKDVELRCDPISGHTALYWYRQSLGQGLEFLIYFQGNSAPDKSGLPSDRFSAERTGGSVSTLTIQRTQQEDSAVYLCASSFTSGQETQYFGPGTRLLVL.

This clonotype was seen only a few times. The chain's CDR3 is CASSPYLTGGTYEQYF. CDR3 sequence (DNA): TGCGCCAGCAGCCCGTACCTGACAGGGGGCACCTACGAGCAGTACTTC. The genes are TRBV4-1 and TRBJ2-7, with 10 bases identical to TRBD1. Germline trimming cut 4 bases from V and 2 bases from J; bases unmatched to any gene: 8. Germline V CDR1 and CDR2: MGHRA, YSYEKL. This CDR3 region has 16 residues.

This clonotype has only a few counts. The CDR3 DNA is TGTGCCAGCAGTTACTTCGACACCCCGAACACTGAAGCTTTCTTT. It yields the protein CASSYFDTPNTEAFF. The V call is TRBV6-5, the J call TRBJ1-1; D is undetermined. The CDR3 contains 15 residues. The V and J ends lost 1 base and 1 base respectively, with 10 bases between them. In germline, CDR1 is MNHEY, CDR2 SVGAGI.

In its sample, this clonotype was seen a few times. The chain links TRBV6-1 to TRBJ1-3; a weak D match, TRBD1 (6 bases). Germline V gene data show CDR1 as MNHNS and CDR2 as SASEGT. Trimming removed 7 bases at V and 0 bases at J, with 10 bases between. The CDR3 is 14 amino acids. The CDR3, as DNA: TGTGCCAGCACCTCGGACAGCTCTGGAAACACCATATATTTT. Translating it yields CASTSDSSGNTIYF.

This clonotype was seen once. The V and J genes are TRBV7-3 and TRBJ1-1, with D unresolved. V was pared by 2 bases and J by 0 bases, with 10 bases between. CDR1 is SGHTA and CDR2 is FQGTGA in the germline V gene. The CDR3 is 15 amino acids. The CDR3 sequence: CASSLGPTMNTEAFF. The CDR3 DNA reads TGTGCCAGCAGCTTAGGACCCACCATGAACACTGAAGCTTTCTTT.